Shown below are 20 T cell receptor beta chains from a single sample sequenced in a study of spatial heterogeneity in lung cancer. Time point given: sample taken at primary tumor resection. Extraction of whole RNA from tumor, nontumor lung or frozen PBMC preceded unsorted sequencing. TCRdb fed the 5' RACE reads into MiXCR, producing one record per CDR3 protein. The sample lists 9,500 to 15,000 distinct CDR3 sequences, 6.2% occurring once. The starting material was normal lung tissue next to the tumor, obtained at surgery. All receptors derive from a male donor with early-stage non-small cell lung cancer.

In regard to this clonotype: The size of this beta chain means little, since it is a stray read in a library made for alpha chains. This chain links TRBV14 with TRBJ2-3; no clear D. CDR3 length: 16 amino acids. V lost 0 bases and J lost 2, with 12 bases in between. Germline V gene lookup returns CDR1 SGHDN and CDR2 FVKESK. This CDR3 reads CASSQDRTAFTDTQYF. DNA for the CDR3: TGTGCCAGCAGCCAAGACAGAACAGCTTTCACAGATACGCAGTATTTT.

This clonotype was observed at least ten times. Because this beta chain is a stray read in a library intended to capture alpha chains, its abundance should not be given much weight. This chain uses TRBV4-1 with TRBJ2-1; 8 bases line up with TRBD2. Losses at the gene ends were 0 bases for V and 4 bases for J; bases not matched to a gene: 11. The CDR3 sequence is 18 residues long. Germline assignment: CDR1 MGHRA and CDR2 YSYEKL. The CDR3 loop reads CASSQELERTSGYNEQFF. The CDR3 DNA reads as TGCGCCAGCAGCCAAGAGTTGGAACGTACTAGCGGATACAATGAGCAGTTCTTC.

This clonotype was recorded at least ten times. The library was designed around alpha chains, so this beta chain is a stray read whose abundance carries little weight. This chain links TRBV29-1 with TRBJ2-3; TRBD2 aligns across 14 bases. The V segment lost 7 bases and the J segment 3 bases; nucleotides outside the gene matches: 6. The CDR3 totals 15 residues. CDR1 is SQVTM, CDR2 ANQGSEA, per germline. For the CDR3, the DNA is TGCAGCGGGCAGGGGACTAGCGGGAGTACAGATACGCAGTATTTT. Its translation: CSGQGTSGSTDTQYF.

This clonotype was counted a few times. Within a library made for alpha chains, this beta chain is off target, and its count is uninformative. The chain employs TRBV5-1 and TRBJ2-5, with a tentative D call TRBD1 (6 bases). This CDR3 comprises 16 residues. Germline V gene lookup returns CDR1 SGHRS and CDR2 YFSETQ. V lost 2 bases and J lost 2, with 16 bases in between. CDR3 in DNA: TGCGCCAGCAGCTTTCTCGGCGCAGGGGCGCAAGAGACCCAGTACTTC. It encodes CASSFLGAGAQETQYF. Based on the CDR3 plus reference TRBV5-1 and TRBJ2-5, the full variable domain is KAGVTQTPRYLIKTRGQQVTLSCSPISGHRSVSWYQQTPGQGLQFLFEYFSETQRNKGNFPGRFSGRQFSNSRSEMNVSTLELGDSALYLCASSFLGAGAQETQYFGPGTRLLVL.

Ten or more counts support this clonotype. In a library made to pick up alpha chains, this beta chain is a stray read with a size that means little. The chain has TRBV19 and TRBJ1-5; D remains ambiguous. Germline-derived CDR1 and CDR2 are LNHDA and SQIVND (reference sequence). This CDR3 spans 16 amino acids. V shed 4 bases and J shed 6 bases, with 19 bases lying between them. DNA of the CDR3: TGTGCCAGTAGTACTCCTCGGTCCGGTGGGAGTCAGCCCCAGCATTTT. Residues: CASSTPRSGGSQPQHF.

This clonotype was detected only a few times. This beta chain came through as a stray read in a library set up for alpha chains, and its size says little. The chain is built from TRBV9 and TRBJ2-1, with 10 bases aligning to TRBD2. Per the germline V gene, CDR1 is SGDLS and CDR2 is YYNGEE. This CDR3 region has 15 residues. J lost 2 bases, V lost 5 bases, and 4 bases had no gene match. The CDR3 DNA follows: TGTGCCAGCAGTCCCAGCGGGAGGGCCTACAATGAGCAGTTCTTC. It yields the protein CASSPSGRAYNEQFF.

Worth noting for this clonotype: This beta chain turned up in a library designed for alpha chains; as an off-target read, its abundance says little. The chain couples TRBV20-1 to TRBJ1-1; 8 bases match TRBD1. The V segment lost 6 bases and the J segment 6 bases; nucleotides outside the gene matches: 9. CDR3 length: 13 amino acids. Germline V gives CDR1 DFQATT, CDR2 SNEGSKA (reference sequence). The CDR3, as DNA: TGCAGTGCGAAATTTTCAGGGGGCTCTGAAGCTTTCTTT. It translates to CSAKFSGGSEAFF.

At least ten counts were recorded for this clonotype. A library prepared for alpha chains yielded this beta chain as an off-target read; its size is of little meaning. The chain couples TRBV5-5 to TRBJ2-7; TRBD1 agrees at 8 bases. The germline gives CDR1 SGHKS, CDR2 YYEKEE (reference sequence). This CDR3 region has 14 residues. The junction had 4 bases not matched to a gene; V was cut back by 2 bases and J by 3 bases. CDR3 bases: TGTGCCAGCAGCTTACAGGGGGTTTTCTACGAGCAGTACTTC. It codes for CASSLQGVFYEQYF.

To note about this clonotype: As an off-target read in a library built for alpha chains, this beta chain has a frequency of little significance. The chain employs TRBV19 and TRBJ2-1, with D perhaps assigned TRBD1 or TRBD2 (5 bases each). Germline V gene lookup returns CDR1 LNHDA and CDR2 SQIVND (reference sequence). This CDR3 comprises 13 residues. Deletions cut 3 bases from V and 9 bases from J, with 12 bases between. CDR3 DNA sequence: TGTGCCAGTAGTATTTTGGGGGAAGGTGAGCAGTTCTTC. It specifies CASSILGEGEQFF.

This clonotype has more than one count but fewer than ten. A library made for alpha chains picked up this beta chain off target, so its size means little. The V and J genes are TRBV7-9 and TRBJ2-1, with D possibly TRBD2 on 5 matching bases. The CDR3 runs to 14 residues. Germline CDR1 is SEHNR and CDR2 is FQNEAQ (reference sequence). With 4 bases removed from V and 7 bases from J, the gap between germline ends came to 14 bases. The chain's CDR3 is CASSSGSSRNEQFF. The CDR3 nucleotides are TGTGCCAGCAGCTCTGGGAGTTCGAGGAATGAGCAGTTCTTC.

A remark on this clonotype: The library was built for alpha chains, so this beta chain is an off-target read and its size means little. This chain links TRBV24-1 with TRBJ1-1; a possible D gene is TRBD1 (5 bases). The CDR3 is 13 amino acids. Trimming took off 7 bases at V and 7 bases at J, with 15 bases between the two ends. Germline CDR1 KGHDR, CDR2 SFDVKD. CDR3 in DNA: TGTGCCACCAGCGACAGAATTGGTTTTGAAGCTTTCTTT. This translates into CATSDRIGFEAFF.

This clonotype was observed many times. This beta chain is an off-target read within a library intended for alpha chains, so its frequency means little. The CDR3 region is CASSTHGLPAHEQFF. CDR3 DNA sequence: TGTGCCAGCAGTACCCATGGCCTCCCCGCGCATGAGCAGTTCTTC. This rearrangement joins TRBV6-6 to TRBJ2-1; D is ambiguous. CDR3 length: 15 residues. V lost 5 bases, J lost 8 bases, and 19 bases lay in between. Looked up from germline, CDR1 is MNHNY and CDR2 is SVGAGI (reference sequence).

This clonotype occurred many times. This beta chain represents an off-target read in a library built for alpha chains; its size is of limited meaning. CDR3 amino acids: CASSVRNSENTEAFF. Here the CDR3 DNA reads TGTGCCAGCAGCGTAAGGAACAGCGAGAACACTGAAGCTTTCTTT. The rearrangement links TRBV9 to TRBJ1-1; D unclear. V dropped 1 base and J dropped 1 base, with 11 bases sitting between them. Germline V gives CDR1 SGDLS, CDR2 YYNGEE. CDR3 length: 15 amino acids.

Notes on this clonotype: In a library made to pick up alpha chains, this beta chain is a stray read with a size that means little. The V call is TRBV5-1, the J call TRBJ2-3; 7 bases fit TRBD1. CDR1 is SGHRS and CDR2 is YFSETQ in the germline V gene. V dropped 7 bases and J dropped 3; count of bases not matched to a gene: 11. This CDR3 has 15 residues. As DNA, the CDR3 is TGCGCCAGCTCTAGTGACAGGGCAGTGACAGATACGCAGTATTTT. Encoded protein: CASSSDRAVTDTQYF.

Ten or more counts support this clonotype. This beta chain slipped into a library made for alpha chains as a stray read, so its size is not meaningful. The chain has TRBV7-9 and TRBJ1-1; no firm D call. Per the germline V gene, CDR1 is SEHNR and CDR2 is FQNEAQ (reference sequence). The CDR3 contains 14 residues. With 3 bases removed from V and 4 bases from J, the gap between germline ends came to 12 bases. The CDR3 protein is CASSFPGEGTEAFF. CDR3 DNA: TGTGCCAGCAGCTTTCCAGGTGAGGGCACTGAAGCTTTCTTT.

This clonotype was counted many times. As an off-target read in a library built for alpha chains, this beta chain has a frequency of little significance. V and J are TRBV5-1 and TRBJ2-5, with 7 bases that match TRBD2. With 4 bases clipped from V and 5 bases from J, the junction kept 5 bases outside the gene matches. Germline CDR1 is SGHRS and CDR2 is YFSETQ. The CDR3 length is 13 residues. The CDR3 nucleotides read TGCGCCAGCAGCATCGGACTAGGGGAGACCCAGTACTTC. This codes for CASSIGLGETQYF.

This clonotype came up many times. Being off target in a library aimed at alpha chains, this beta chain has a size of little meaning. The chain's CDR3 is CASMGRANKAFF. CDR3 sequence (DNA): TGTGCCAGCATGGGTAGGGCCAATAAAGCTTTCTTT. V gene TRBV2 combines with J gene TRBJ1-1; no reliable D call. Germline V gene data show CDR1 as SNHLY and CDR2 as FYNNEI. The CDR3 is 12 amino acids. V was shortened by 7 bases and J by 9 bases, with 15 bases between the two germline ends.

A note on this clonotype: For a library built for alpha chains, this beta chain is a stray read; little rests on its size. The chain joins TRBV10-2 to TRBJ1-1; the D is unclear. V was pared by 3 bases and J by 2 bases, with 10 bases between. The length of the CDR3 is 14 residues. From germline, CDR1 is WSHSY and CDR2 SAAADI. Here the CDR3 reads CASSEFAGNTEAFF. The CDR3 region has the DNA TGCGCCAGCAGTGAATTCGCAGGAAACACTGAAGCTTTCTTT.

As regards this clonotype: With the library built for alpha chains, this beta chain is off target and its frequency is not meaningful. The chain uses TRBV9 and TRBJ1-3, with TRBD1 matching 7 bases. The CDR3 extends over 14 amino acids. The V and J ends lost 0 bases and 7 bases, in that order; junction bases with no gene match: 4. Per germline, CDR1 SGDLS and CDR2 YYNGEE. This CDR3 reads CASSVGTGGNTIYF. The CDR3 DNA reads as TGTGCCAGCAGCGTAGGGACAGGAGGGAACACCATATATTTT.

This clonotype came up many times. This beta chain represents an off-target read in a library built for alpha chains; its size is of limited meaning. The V and J genes are TRBV12-3 or TRBV12-4 and TRBJ2-6; tentative D call: TRBD1 (6 bases). Trimming took 6 bases from V and 0 from J, leaving 21 bases between them. The CDR3 has 19 residues. The CDR3 loop reads CASRNSPGHLISGANVLTF. CDR3 DNA: TGTGCCAGCAGGAACTCACCGGGACACCTTATCTCTGGGGCCAACGTCCTGACTTTC.